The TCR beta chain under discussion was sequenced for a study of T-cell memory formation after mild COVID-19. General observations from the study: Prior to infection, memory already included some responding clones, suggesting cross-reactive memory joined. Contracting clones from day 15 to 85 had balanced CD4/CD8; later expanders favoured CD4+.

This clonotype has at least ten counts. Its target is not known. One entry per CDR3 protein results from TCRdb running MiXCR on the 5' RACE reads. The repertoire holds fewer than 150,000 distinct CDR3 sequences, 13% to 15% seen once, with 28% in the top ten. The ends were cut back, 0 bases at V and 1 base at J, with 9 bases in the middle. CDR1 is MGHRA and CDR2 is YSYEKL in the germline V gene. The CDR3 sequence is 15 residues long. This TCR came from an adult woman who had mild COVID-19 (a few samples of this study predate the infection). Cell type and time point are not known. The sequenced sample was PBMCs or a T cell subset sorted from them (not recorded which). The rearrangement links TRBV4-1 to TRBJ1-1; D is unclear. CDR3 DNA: TGCGCCAGCAGCCAAGACTCGTCGGGGAACACTGAAGCTTTCTTT. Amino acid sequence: CASSQDSSGNTEAFF.